This TCR beta chain is drawn from a study of T cells after yellow fever vaccination. Study-level points and caveats: Boosting was followed by the reappearance of most primary-vaccination clones (around 95% CD4, around 86% CD8). It was the secondary response that reached its peak faster, day 5 versus 15, but it was weaker.

This CDR3 has 15 residues. CDR1 and CDR2 from the germline V gene are ENHRY and SYGVKD. V was shortened by 1 base and J by 4 bases, with 14 bases between the two germline ends. This clonotype was detected many times. The antigen remains undetermined. TCR cDNA was made by 5'RACE template switching, adding a universal primer site and UMIs. TCRdb itself ran the 5' RACE reads through MiXCR, one entry per CDR3 protein. Of some 250,000 distinct CDR3 sequences listed, 3.6% are singletons. The receptor was isolated from a man aged 18 to 30 who received the YFV17D yellow fever vaccine. The sequenced sample was PBMCs, obtained 15 days after the yellow fever booster vaccination. This chain joins TRBV10-3 and TRBJ2-7; D ambiguous. The CDR3 nucleotides are TGTGCCATCAGTGAGTTAGTCACACCAGGTTACGAGCAGTACTTC. It yields the protein CAISELVTPGYEQYF.